This entry features one T cell receptor (beta chain) sequence. This entry comes from a study of blood T cell repertoires in COVID-19. Some clones are missing from TCRdb's copy, which holds only in-frame ones; the method was immunoSEQ multiplex PCR. In the table there are under 350,000 clones, around 86% of which are singletons. The origin of this receptor is a human donor in a cohort sampled during active COVID-19. The material sequenced was peripheral blood.

The CDR3 region has the DNA TGTGCCAGTAGTAAGGGGTCAATAGGGGAGACCCAGTACTTC. This encodes CASSKGSIGETQYF. The chain carries TRBV19 and TRBJ2-5; D perhaps matches TRBD1 (5 bases). The V end was cut by 4 bases, the J end by 5 bases, with 14 bases between. Germline V gene data show CDR1 as LNHDA and CDR2 as SQIVND (reference sequence). The CDR3 loop spans 14 amino acids.